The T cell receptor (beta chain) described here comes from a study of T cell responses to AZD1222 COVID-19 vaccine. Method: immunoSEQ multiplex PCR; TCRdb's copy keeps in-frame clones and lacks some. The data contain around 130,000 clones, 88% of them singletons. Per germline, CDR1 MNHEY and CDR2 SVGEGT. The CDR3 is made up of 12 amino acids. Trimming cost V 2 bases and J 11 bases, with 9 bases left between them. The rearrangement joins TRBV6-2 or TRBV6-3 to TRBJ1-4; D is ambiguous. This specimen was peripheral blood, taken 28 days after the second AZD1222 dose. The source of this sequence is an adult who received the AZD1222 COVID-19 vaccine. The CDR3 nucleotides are TGTGCCAGCAGTTACCAGACCTCTAAACTGTTTTTT. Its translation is CASSYQTSKLFF.